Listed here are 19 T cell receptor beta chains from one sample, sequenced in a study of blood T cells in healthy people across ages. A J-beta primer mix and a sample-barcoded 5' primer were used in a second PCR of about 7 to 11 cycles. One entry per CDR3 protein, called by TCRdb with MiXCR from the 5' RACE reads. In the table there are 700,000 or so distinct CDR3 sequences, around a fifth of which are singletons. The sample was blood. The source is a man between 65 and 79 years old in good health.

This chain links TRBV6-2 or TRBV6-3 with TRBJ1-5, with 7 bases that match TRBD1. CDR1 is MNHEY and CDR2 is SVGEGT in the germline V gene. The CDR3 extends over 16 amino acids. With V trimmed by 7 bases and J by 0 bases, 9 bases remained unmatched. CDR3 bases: TGTGCCAGCACCTCAGGGGGGCCGGTTAGCAATCAGCCCCAGCATTTT. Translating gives CASTSGGPVSNQPQHF.

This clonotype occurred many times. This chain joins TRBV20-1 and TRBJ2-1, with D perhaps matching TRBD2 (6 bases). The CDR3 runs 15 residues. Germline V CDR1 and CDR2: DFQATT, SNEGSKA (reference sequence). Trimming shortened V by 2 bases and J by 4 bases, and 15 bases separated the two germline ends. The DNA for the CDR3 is TGCAGTGCTAGACCCCCGGGCAGCGGGTACAATGAGCAGTTCTTC. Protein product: CSARPPGSGYNEQFF.

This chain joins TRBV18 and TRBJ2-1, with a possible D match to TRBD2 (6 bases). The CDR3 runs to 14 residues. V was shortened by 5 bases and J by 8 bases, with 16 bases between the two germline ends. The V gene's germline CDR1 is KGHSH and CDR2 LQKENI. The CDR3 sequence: CASSTGSLAYEQFF. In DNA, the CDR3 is TGTGCCAGCTCAACGGGCTCACTAGCCTATGAGCAGTTCTTC.

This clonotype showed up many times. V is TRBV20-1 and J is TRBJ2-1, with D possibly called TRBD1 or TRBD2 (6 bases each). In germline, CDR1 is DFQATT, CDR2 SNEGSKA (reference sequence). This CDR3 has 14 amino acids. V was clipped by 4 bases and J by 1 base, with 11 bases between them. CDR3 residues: CSAKEGGSYNEQFF. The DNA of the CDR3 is TGCAGTGCTAAAGAAGGGGGGTCCTACAATGAGCAGTTCTTC.

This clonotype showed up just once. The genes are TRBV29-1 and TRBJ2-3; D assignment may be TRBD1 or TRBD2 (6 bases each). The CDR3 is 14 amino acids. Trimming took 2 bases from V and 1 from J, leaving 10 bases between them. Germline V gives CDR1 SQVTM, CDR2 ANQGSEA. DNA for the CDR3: TGCAGCGTTGAAAGGGGGGATGGCACAGATACGCAGTATTTT. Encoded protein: CSVERGDGTDTQYF.

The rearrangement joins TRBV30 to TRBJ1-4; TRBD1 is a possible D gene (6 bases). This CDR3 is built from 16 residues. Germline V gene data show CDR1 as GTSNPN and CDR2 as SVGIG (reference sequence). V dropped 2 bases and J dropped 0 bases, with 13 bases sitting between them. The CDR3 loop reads CAWSSGHTTTNEKLFF. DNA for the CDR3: TGTGCCTGGAGTTCGGGACACACCACAACTAATGAAAAACTGTTTTTT.

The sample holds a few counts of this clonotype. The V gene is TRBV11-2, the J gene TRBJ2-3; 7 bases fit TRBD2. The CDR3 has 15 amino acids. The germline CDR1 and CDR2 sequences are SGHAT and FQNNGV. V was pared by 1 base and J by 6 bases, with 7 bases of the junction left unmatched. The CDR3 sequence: CASSLGGAGVDTQYF. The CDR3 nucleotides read TGTGCCAGCAGCTTAGGGGGCGCGGGGGTTGATACGCAGTATTTT.

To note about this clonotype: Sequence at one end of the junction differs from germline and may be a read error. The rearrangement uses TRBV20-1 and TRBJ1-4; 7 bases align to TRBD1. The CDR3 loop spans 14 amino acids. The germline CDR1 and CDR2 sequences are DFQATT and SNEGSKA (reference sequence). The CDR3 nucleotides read TGCAGTGCTAGGGGGGACAGACCTAATGAAAAACTGCTTTTT. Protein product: CSARGDRPNEKLLF.

The CDR3 loop reads CSATGLAANTGELFF. CDR3 nucleotides: TGCAGTGCCACGGGACTAGCGGCAAACACCGGGGAGCTGTTTTTT. The chain couples TRBV20-1 to TRBJ2-2; 11 bases line up with TRBD2. Unmatched junction bases numbered 5, after V lost 6 bases and J lost 2 bases. This CDR3 has 15 amino acids. Looked up from germline, CDR1 is DFQATT and CDR2 is SNEGSKA (reference sequence).

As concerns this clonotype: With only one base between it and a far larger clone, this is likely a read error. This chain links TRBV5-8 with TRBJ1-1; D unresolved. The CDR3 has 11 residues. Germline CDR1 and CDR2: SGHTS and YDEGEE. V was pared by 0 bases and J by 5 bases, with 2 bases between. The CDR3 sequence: CASSLETEAFF. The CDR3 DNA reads TGTGCCAGCAGCTTGGAGACTGAAGCTTTCTTT.

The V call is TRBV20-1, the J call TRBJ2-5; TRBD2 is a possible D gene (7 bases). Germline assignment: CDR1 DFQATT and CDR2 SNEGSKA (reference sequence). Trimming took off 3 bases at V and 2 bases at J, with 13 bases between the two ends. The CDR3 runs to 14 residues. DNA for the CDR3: TGCAGTGCTAGTTGGGGGGGCGGTCAAGAGACCCAGTACTTC. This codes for CSASWGGGQETQYF.

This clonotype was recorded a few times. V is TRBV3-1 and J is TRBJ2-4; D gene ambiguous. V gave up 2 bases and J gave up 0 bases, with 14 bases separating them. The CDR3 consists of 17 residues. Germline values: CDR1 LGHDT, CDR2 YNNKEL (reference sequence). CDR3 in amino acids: CASSQTPQWGAKNIQYF. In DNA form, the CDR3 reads TGTGCCAGCAGCCAAACTCCCCAGTGGGGAGCCAAAAACATTCAGTACTTC.

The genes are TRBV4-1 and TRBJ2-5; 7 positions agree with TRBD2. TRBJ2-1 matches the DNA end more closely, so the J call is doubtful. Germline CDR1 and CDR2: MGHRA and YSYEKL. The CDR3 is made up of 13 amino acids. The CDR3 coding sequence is TGCGCCAGCAGCCAAGAAGTTACGGGGGGGCAGTTCTTC. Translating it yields CASSQEVTGGQFF.

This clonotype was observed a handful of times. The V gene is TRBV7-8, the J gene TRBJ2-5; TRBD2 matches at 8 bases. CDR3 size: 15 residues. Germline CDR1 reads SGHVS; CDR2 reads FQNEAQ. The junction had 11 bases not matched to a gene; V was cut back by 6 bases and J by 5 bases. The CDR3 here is CASSFALRGGETQYF. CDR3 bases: TGTGCCAGCAGTTTCGCCCTTCGCGGGGGGGAGACCCAGTACTTC.

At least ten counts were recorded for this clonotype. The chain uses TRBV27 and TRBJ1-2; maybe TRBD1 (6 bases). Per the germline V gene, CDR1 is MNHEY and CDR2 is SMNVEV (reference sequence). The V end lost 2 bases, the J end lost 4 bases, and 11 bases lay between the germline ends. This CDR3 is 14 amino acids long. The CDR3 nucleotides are TGTGCCAGCAGTTTAAAACAGGGTAGCTATGGCTACACCTTC. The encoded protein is CASSLKQGSYGYTF.

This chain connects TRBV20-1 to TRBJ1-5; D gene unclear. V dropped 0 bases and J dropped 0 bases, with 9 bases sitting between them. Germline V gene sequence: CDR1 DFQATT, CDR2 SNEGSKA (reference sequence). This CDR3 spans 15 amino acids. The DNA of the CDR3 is TGCAGTGCTAGAGAAGCCACCTATAGCAATCAGCCCCAGCATTTT. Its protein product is CSAREATYSNQPQHF.

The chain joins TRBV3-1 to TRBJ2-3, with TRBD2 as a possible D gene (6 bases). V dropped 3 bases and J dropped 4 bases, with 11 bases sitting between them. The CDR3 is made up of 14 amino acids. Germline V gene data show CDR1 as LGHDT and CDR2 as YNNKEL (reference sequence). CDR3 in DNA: TGTGCCAGCAGCCACGGAGGGGTCCCAGATACGCAGTATTTT. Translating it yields CASSHGGVPDTQYF.

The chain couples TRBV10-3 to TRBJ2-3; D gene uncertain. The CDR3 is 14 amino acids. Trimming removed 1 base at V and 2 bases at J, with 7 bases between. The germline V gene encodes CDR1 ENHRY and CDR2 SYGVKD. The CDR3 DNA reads TGTGCCATCAGTGAGTGGTTAGACACAGATACGCAGTATTTT. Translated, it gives CAISEWLDTDTQYF.

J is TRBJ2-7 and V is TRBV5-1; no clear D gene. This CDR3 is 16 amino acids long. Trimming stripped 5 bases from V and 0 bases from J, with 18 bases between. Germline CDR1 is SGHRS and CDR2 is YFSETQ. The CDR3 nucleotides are TGCGCCAGCAGTTCCCGTAGCCAGACTTTCTCCTACGAGCAGTACTTC. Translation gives CASSSRSQTFSYEQYF.